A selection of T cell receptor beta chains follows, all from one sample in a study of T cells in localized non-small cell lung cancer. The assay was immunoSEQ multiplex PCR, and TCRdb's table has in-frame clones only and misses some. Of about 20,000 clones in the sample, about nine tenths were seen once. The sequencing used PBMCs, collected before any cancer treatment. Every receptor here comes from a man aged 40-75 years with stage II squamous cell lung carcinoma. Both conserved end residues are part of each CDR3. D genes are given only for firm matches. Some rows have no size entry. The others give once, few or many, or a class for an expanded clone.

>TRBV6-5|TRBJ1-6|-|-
CASSPLSSPLHF
TGTGCCAGCAGCCCTCTGAGTTCACCCCTCCACTTT
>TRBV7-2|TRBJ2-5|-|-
CASSLGPRETQYF
TGTGCCAGCAGCTTAGGGCCGCGGGAGACCCAGTACTTC
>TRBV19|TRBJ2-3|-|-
CASSIDFGSTDTQYF
TGTGCCAGTAGTATAGATTTCGGTAGCACAGATACGCAGTATTTT
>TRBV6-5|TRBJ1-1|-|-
CASSEQAHTEAFF
TGTGCCAGCAGTGAACAGGCTCACACTGAAGCTTTCTTT
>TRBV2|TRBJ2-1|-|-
CASSERGYEQFF
TGTGCCAGCAGTGAGAGGGGCTATGAGCAGTTCTTC
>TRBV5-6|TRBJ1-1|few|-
CASSFGTVNTEAFF
TGTGCCAGCAGTTTCGGGACGGTGAACACTGAAGCTTTCTTT
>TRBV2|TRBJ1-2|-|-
CASKVVNYGYTF
TGTGCCAGCAAGGTGGTTAACTATGGCTACACCTTC
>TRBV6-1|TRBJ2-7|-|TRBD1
CASSSRTGRDYEQYF
TGTGCCAGCAGCTCCCGGACAGGGCGGGACTACGAGCAGTACTTC
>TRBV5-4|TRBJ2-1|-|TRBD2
CASRGTERTSGGDVDEQFF
TGTGCCAGCAGGGGGACAGAGAGGACTAGCGGGGGGGATGTGGATGAGCAGTTCTTC
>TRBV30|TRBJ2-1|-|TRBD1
CACWTGGFNEQFF
TGTGCCTGTTGGACAGGGGGTTTCAATGAGCAGTTCTTC
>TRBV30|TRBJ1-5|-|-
CAWTPGPNQPQHF
TGTGCCTGGACGCCGGGCCCCAATCAGCCCCAGCATTTT
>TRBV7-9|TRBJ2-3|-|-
CASSKGPGGGFTDTQYF
TGTGCCAGCAGCAAGGGTCCCGGCGGGGGCTTCACAGATACGCAGTATTTT
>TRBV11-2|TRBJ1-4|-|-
CASSLLYGELFF
TGTGCCAGCAGCTTACTTTATGGGGAACTGTTTTTT
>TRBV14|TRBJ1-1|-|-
CASSQQYGGATEAFF
TGTGCCAGCAGCCAACAGTACGGGGGAGCCACTGAAGCTTTCTTT
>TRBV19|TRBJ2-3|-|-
CASKANLGRGSPDTQYF
TGTGCCAGTAAAGCCAACCTGGGCAGGGGATCGCCAGATACGCAGTATTTT
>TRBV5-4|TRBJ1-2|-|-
CASSSWTEEIGYTF
TGTGCCAGCAGCTCTTGGACAGAGGAGATAGGCTACACCTTC
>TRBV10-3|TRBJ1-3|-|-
CAISDFMDTIYF
TGTGCCATCAGTGATTTTATGGACACCATATATTTT
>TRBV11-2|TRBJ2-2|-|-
CASSLGGGVTGELFF
TGTGCCAGCAGCTTAGGAGGGGGAGTGACCGGGGAGCTGTTTTTT
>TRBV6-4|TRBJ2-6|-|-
CASSDQSGANVLTF
TGTGCCAGCAGTGACCAATCTGGGGCCAACGTCCTGACTTTC
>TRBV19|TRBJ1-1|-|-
CASEGKNTEAFF
TGTGCCAGCGAGGGGAAGAACACTGAAGCTTTCTTT
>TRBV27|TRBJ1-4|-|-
CASRKLGQTNNEKLFF
TGTGCCAGCAGGAAACTAGGACAGACCAATAATGAAAAACTGTTTTTT
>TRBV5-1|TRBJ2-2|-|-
CASSFPEVGTGELFF
TGCGCCAGCAGCTTTCCCGAAGTGGGCACCGGGGAGCTGTTTTTT
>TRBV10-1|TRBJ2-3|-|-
CASSGGDIRDTQYF
TGCGCCAGCAGTGGGGGGGACATCAGAGATACGCAGTATTTT
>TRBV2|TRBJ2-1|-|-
CASTVNNEQFF
TGTGCCAGCACAGTAAACAATGAGCAGTTCTTC
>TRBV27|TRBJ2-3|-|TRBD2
CASSSREGDTQYF
TGTGCCAGCAGTTCTCGGGAGGGAGATACGCAGTATTTT
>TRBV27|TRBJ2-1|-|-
CASSPIQPRGYNEQFF
TGTGCCAGCAGTCCTATACAACCTAGAGGGTACAATGAGCAGTTCTTC
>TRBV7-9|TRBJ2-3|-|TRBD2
CASSSPSGGTDTQYF
TGTGCCAGCAGCTCCCCTAGCGGGGGCACAGATACGCAGTATTTT
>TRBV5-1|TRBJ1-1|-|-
CASSLGGGGNTEAFF
TGCGCCAGCAGCTTGGGAGGCGGGGGCAACACTGAAGCTTTCTTT
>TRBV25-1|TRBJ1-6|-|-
CASSESANSPLHF
TGTGCCAGCAGTGAATCGGCGAATTCACCCCTCCACTTT
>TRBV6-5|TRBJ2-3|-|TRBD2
CASSYGGGTDTQYF
TGTGCCAGCAGTTACGGGGGGGGCACAGATACGCAGTATTTT
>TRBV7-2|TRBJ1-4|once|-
CASSLAAGQNEKLFF
TGTGCCAGCAGCTTAGCGGCAGGGCAGAATGAAAAACTGTTTTTT
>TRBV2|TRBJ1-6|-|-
CASGGFSVSSPLHF
TGTGCCAGTGGGGGGTTTTCTGTTAGTTCACCCCTCCACTTT
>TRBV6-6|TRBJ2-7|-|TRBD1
CASSYPGQGSYEQYF
TGTGCCAGCAGTTACCCGGGACAGGGCTCCTACGAGCAGTACTTC
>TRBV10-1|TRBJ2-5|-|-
CASSGGNGETQYF
TGCGCCAGCAGTGGGGGAAACGGGGAGACCCAGTACTTC
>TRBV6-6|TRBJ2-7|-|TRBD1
CASSYSDRESGGYF
TGTGCCAGCAGTTACTCGGACAGGGAATCTGGAGGGTACTTC
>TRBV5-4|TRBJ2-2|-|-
CASSLGLGELFF
TGTGCCAGCAGCTTGGGCCTCGGGGAGCTGTTTTTT
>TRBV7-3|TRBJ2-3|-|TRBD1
CASSPTGENTQYF
TGTGCCAGCAGCCCCACAGGGGAGAATACGCAGTATTTT
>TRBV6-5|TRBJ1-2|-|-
CASSHWADSNYGYTF
TGTGCCAGCAGTCATTGGGCAGATTCTAACTATGGCTACACCTTC
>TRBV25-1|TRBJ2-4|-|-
CASSVPGPGDIQYF
TGTGCCAGCAGTGTCCCGGGTCCAGGTGACATTCAGTACTTC
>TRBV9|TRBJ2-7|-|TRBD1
CASSVAGTDPPKYF
TGTGCCAGCAGCGTAGCCGGGACAGACCCTCCGAAGTACTTC
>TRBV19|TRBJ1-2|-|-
CASSVSDYGYTF
TGTGCCAGTAGTGTATCGGACTATGGCTACACCTTC
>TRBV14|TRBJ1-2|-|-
CASSKAGIGGYTF
TGTGCCAGCAGCAAAGCAGGGATTGGTGGCTACACCTTC
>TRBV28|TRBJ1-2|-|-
CASSPPPINYGYTF
TGTGCCAGCAGTCCTCCGCCTATAAACTATGGCTACACCTTC
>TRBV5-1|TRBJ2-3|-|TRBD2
CASSLERTSGTDTQYF
TGCGCCAGCAGCTTGGAACGAACTAGCGGCACAGATACGCAGTATTTT
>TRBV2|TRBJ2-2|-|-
CASSVGENTGELFF
TGTGCCAGCAGTGTGGGGGAGAACACCGGGGAGCTGTTTTTT
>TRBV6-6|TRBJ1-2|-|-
CASSLGQLSGYGYTF
TGTGCCAGCAGCCTCGGACAGCTCTCTGGGTATGGCTACACCTTC
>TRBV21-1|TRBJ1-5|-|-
CASRGYCQPQHF
TGTGCCAGCAGGGGGTACTGTCAGCCCCAGCATTTT
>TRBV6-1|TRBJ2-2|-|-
CASSESAWAAGELFF
TGTGCCAGCAGTGAAAGCGCGTGGGCCGCCGGGGAGCTGTTTTTT
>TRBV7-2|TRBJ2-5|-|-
CASSPPSVSHQYF
TGTGCCAGCAGCCCCCCCTCTGTCAGCCATCAGTACTTC
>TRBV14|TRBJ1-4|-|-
CASSHPGPNEKLFF
TGTGCCAGCAGCCATCCAGGCCCTAATGAAAAACTGTTTTTT